This TCR beta chain was captured in a study of T cells in Graves' hyperthyroidism and ophthalmopathy. Study background: It was at initial diagnosis, before any treatment, that peripheral blood was collected.

Overall study findings and caveats: Most thyroid clonotypes expanded above 0.001 were also detected in blood.

Amplified regions were TCR beta CDR3 sequences from RNA transcripts. TCR CDR3 regions were first amplified by RT-PCR with HTBI primers. Using its own MiXCR run on the multiplex PCR reads, TCRdb lists one record per CDR3 protein. Of roughly 740,000 distinct CDR3 sequences detected, roughly 15% appear once; the ten largest clones hold approximately 8.4%. This clonotype was seen only a few times. Its specificity is not known. The germline gives CDR1 KGHSH, CDR2 LQKENI. CDR3 size: 13 residues. The ends lost 10 bases at V and 3 bases at J; junction bases unmatched: 6. A patient was excluded if there was uncontrolled infection, other autoimmune disease, pregnancy or lactation. This sample holds PBMCs from under 11 ml fresh peripheral blood.

This chain joins TRBV18 and TRBJ2-3; 8 bases map to TRBD1. The specimen was blood. The sequence came from a young man with Graves' hyperthyroidism. CDR3 nucleotide sequence: TGTGCCACCTGGACAGGGTCGACAGATACGCAGTATTTT. Its translation: CATWTGSTDTQYF. Full variable domain (missing parts from reference TRBV18 and TRBJ2-3): NAGVMQNPRHLVRRRGQEARLRCSPMKGHSHVYWYRQLPEEGLKFMVYLQKENIIDESGMPKERFSAEFPKEGPSILRIQQVVRGDSAAYFCATWTGSTDTQYFGPGTRLTVL.